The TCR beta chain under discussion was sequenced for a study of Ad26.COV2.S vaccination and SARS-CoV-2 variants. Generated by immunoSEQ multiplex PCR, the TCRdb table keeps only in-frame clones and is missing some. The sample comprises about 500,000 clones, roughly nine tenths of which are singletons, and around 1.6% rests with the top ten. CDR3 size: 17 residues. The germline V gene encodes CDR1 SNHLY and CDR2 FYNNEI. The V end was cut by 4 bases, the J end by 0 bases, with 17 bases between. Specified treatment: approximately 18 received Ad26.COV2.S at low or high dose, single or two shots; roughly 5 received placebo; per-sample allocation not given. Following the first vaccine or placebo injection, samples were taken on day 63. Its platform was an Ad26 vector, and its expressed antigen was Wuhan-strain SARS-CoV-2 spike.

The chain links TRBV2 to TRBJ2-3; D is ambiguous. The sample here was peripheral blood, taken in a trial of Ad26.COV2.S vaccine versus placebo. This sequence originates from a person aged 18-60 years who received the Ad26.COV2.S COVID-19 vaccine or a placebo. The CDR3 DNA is TGTGCCAGCAGTGGGGCGAGTGCCTGGTCTAGCACAGATACGCAGTATTTT. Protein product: CASSGASAWSSTDTQYF.